The T cell receptor beta chain described here comes from a study of identical twins. Study-wide points: Insertion counts were lower in abundant cord blood beta clonotypes, a trend that memory repertoires did not show. In zero-insertion analyses, partial confounding could arise from invariant MAIT and iNKT cells.

With 4 bases removed from V and 2 bases from J, the gap between germline ends came to 9 bases. From germline, CDR1 is SQVTM and CDR2 ANQGSEA. This CDR3 is built from 12 residues. With template switching, a universal primer site was added, and the cDNA carried unique molecular identifiers. TCRdb ran MiXCR on the 5' RACE reads and lists one entry per CDR3 protein. Of roughly 250,000 distinct CDR3 sequences in the sample, over 13% were seen once. In the case of this clonotype: Its antigen is as yet unknown.

This TCR was sampled from a woman between 18 and 29 years old in good health. The sample comprised memory (CD45RO+) T cells sorted from blood. The V and J genes are TRBV29-1 and TRBJ2-7; D is ambiguous. Here the CDR3 reads CSVAVQTYEQYF. The DNA of the CDR3 is TGCAGCGTTGCGGTACAGACCTACGAGCAGTACTTC.